Sequencing of this TCR beta chain was carried out in a study of blood T cells in healthy people across ages. Study-wide results and limits: Roughly linear declines in TCR beta diversity per million T cells occurred with age.

The V gene lost 4 bases and the J gene lost 4 bases, with 14 bases spanning the gap. The length of the CDR3 is 14 residues. Germline V gene data show CDR1 as SGHRS and CDR2 as YFSETQ. Combining a sample-barcoded 5' primer with a J-beta primer mix, a second PCR ran for about 7 to 11 cycles. TCRdb ran MiXCR on the 5' RACE reads and lists one entry per CDR3 protein. The table includes roughly 570,000 distinct CDR3 sequences, roughly a quarter detected once. Note on this clonotype: The target antigen is unknown.

This TCR came from a woman between 65 and 79 years old in good health. The sequenced material came from blood. V and J are TRBV5-1 and TRBJ1-2, with TRBD1 as a possible D gene (6 bases). The CDR3, as DNA: TGCGCCAGCAGCCTTCTGCCGACAGGCTATGGCTACACCTTC. Amino acid sequence: CASSLLPTGYGYTF. The full variable domain, with the rest looked up from reference TRBV5-1 and TRBJ1-2, is KAGVTQTPRYLIKTRGQQVTLSCSPISGHRSVSWYQQTPGQGLQFLFEYFSETQRNKGNFPGRFSGRQFSNSRSEMNVSTLELGDSALYLCASSLLPTGYGYTFGSGTRLTVV.